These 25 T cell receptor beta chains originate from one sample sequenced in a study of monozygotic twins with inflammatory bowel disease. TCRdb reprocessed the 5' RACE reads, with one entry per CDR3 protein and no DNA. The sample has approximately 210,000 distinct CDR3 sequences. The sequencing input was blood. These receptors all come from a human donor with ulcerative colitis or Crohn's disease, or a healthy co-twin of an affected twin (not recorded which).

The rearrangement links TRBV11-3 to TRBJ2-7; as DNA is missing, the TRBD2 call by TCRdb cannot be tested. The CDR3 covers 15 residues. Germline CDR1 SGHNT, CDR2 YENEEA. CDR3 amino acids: CASSLGGMSSYEQYF.

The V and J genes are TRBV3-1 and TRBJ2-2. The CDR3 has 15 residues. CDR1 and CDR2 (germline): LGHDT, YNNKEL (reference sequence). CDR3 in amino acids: CASTLNSGGTGELFF.

The CDR3: CASTNAQVPYGYTF. This chain joins TRBV6-1 and TRBJ1-2; TCRdb's D call, TRBD1, is unchecked because there is no DNA. The CDR3 has 14 residues. Per the germline V gene, CDR1 is MNHNS and CDR2 is SASEGT.

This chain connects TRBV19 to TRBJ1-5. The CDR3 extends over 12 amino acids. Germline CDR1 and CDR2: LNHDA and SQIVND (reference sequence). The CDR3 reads CASSIPNQPQHF.

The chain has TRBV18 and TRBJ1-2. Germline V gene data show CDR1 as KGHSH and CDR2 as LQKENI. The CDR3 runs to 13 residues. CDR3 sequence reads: CASSPVSQPGYTF.

CDR3 sequence: CASTYLAGAGGFF. V usage is TRBV12-3 or TRBV12-4 and J usage is TRBJ2-1; TCRdb reports TRBD2, a call that lacks DNA to check it against. The CDR3 is 13 residues long.

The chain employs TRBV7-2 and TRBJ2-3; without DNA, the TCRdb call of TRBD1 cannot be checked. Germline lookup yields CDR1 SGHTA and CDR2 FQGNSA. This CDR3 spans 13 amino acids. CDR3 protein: CASSRRETDTQYF.

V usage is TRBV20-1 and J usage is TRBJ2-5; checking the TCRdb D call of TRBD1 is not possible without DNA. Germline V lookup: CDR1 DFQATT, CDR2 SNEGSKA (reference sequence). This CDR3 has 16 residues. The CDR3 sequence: CSARPGHTSGQETQYF.

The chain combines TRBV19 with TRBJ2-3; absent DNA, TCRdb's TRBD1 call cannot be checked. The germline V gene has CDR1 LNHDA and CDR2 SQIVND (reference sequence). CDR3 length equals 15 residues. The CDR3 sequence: CASSSQTVATDTQYF.

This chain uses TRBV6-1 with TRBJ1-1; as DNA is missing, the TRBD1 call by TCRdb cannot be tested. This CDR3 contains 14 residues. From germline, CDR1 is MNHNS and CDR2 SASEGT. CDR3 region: CATRRQGGITEAFF.

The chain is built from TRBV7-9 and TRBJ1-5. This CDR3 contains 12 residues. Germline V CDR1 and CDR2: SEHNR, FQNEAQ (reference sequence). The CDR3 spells CASSFYDQPQHF.

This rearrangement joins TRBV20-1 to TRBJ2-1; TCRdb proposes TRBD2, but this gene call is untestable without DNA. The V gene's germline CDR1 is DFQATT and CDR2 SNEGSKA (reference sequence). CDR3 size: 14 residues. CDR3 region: CSARGAGEVHEQFF.

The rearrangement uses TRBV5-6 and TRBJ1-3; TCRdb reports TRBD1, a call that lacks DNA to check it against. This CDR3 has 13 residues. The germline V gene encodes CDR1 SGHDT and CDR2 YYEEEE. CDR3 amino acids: CASTRTGAGTIYF.

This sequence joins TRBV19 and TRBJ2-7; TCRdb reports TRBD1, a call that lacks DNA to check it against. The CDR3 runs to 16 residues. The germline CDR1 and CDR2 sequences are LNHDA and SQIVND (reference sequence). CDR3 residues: CASSMTTGTAFYEQYF.

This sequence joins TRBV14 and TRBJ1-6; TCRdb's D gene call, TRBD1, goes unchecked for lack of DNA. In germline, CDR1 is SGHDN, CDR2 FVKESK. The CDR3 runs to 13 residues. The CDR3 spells CASSLSGGSPLHF. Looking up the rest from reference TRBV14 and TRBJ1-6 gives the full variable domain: EAGVTQFPSHSVIEKGQTVTLRCDPISGHDNLYWYRRVMGKEIKFLLHFVKESKQDESGMPNNRFLAERTGGTYSTLKVQPAELEDSGVYFCASSLSGGSPLHFGNGTRLTVT.

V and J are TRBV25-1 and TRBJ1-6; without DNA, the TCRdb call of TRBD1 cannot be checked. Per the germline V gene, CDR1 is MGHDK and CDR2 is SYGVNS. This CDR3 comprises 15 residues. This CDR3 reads CASSAWTRDNSPLHF.

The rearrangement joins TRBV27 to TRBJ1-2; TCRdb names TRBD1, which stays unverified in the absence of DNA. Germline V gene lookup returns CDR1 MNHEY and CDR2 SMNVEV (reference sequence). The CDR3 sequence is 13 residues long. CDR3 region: CASSLWGGDGYTF.

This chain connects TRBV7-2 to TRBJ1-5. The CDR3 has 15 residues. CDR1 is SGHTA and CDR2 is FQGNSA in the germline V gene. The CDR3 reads CASSLKVLNNQPQHF.

CDR3 sequence reads: CASSLSGTVSYGYTF. The gene calls are TRBV7-9 and TRBJ1-2; TCRdb picks TRBD1, but there is no DNA to check that call. The CDR3 contains 15 residues. CDR1 is SEHNR and CDR2 is FQNEAQ in the germline V gene (reference sequence).

CDR3 loop: CASSPALAGASSYNEQFF. The chain joins TRBV11-1 to TRBJ2-1; lacking DNA, the TRBD2 call made by TCRdb goes unchecked. Germline lookup yields CDR1 SGHAT and CDR2 FQDESV (reference sequence). The CDR3 contains 18 residues.

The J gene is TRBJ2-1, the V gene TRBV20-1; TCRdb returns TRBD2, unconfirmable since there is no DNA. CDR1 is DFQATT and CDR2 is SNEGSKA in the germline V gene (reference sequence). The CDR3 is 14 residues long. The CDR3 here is CSALDQTGRNEQFF.

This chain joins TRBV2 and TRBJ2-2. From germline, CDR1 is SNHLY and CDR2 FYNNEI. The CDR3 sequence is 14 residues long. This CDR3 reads CASSVNSATGELFF.

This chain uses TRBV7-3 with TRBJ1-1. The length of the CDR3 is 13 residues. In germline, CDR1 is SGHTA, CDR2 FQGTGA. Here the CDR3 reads CASSLTAGAEAFF.

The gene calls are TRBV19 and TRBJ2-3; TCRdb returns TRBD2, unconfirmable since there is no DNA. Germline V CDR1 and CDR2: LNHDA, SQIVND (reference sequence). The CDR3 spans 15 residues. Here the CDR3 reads CASSMGLAVPDTQYF.

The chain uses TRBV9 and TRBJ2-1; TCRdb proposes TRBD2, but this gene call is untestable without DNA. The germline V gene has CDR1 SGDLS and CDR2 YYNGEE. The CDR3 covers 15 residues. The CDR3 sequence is CASSVVAGGYNEQFF.